The text below deals with one T cell receptor (beta chain). What it binds is not known. These data are taken from a study of T cell repertoires in cytomegalovirus infection. Turning to the study itself: Based on public TCR beta signatures, there were indications of CMV infection and of a matching HLA type.

TCRdb itself ran the reads through MiXCR, one entry per CDR3 protein. Among about 250,000 distinct CDR3 sequences listed, 15% to 20% were seen once. V lost 3 bases to trimming and J lost 4 bases, with 20 bases between them. Germline lookup yields CDR1 SGHDT and CDR2 YYEEEE. The CDR3 runs to 16 residues. Study-wide points: Identification of carriers of CMV plus the relevant HLA was achieved through cumulative public TCR beta family frequency. There were HLA-C-restricted CMV-specific TCR beta clonotypes dominating the ex vivo response.

The rearrangement uses TRBV5-6 and TRBJ2-7; D is possibly TRBD1 or TRBD2 (5 bases each). The sequence came from a human donor in good health (CMV status not recorded). Some clones in this sample may be carry-over from other donors' samples. The sample taken for sequencing was CD8+ T cells from PBMCs. CDR3 in amino acids: CASSWTLQGAPYEQYF. Written as DNA, the CDR3 is TGTGCCAGCAGCTGGACCCTGCAGGGAGCTCCTTACGAGCAGTACTTC. The variable domain in full, completed from reference TRBV5-6 and TRBJ2-7, reads DAGVTQSPTHLIKTRGQQVTLRCSPKSGHDTVSWYQQALGQGPQFIFQYYEEEERQRGNFPDRFSGHQFPNYSSELNVNALLLGDSALYLCASSWTLQGAPYEQYFGPGTRLTVT.